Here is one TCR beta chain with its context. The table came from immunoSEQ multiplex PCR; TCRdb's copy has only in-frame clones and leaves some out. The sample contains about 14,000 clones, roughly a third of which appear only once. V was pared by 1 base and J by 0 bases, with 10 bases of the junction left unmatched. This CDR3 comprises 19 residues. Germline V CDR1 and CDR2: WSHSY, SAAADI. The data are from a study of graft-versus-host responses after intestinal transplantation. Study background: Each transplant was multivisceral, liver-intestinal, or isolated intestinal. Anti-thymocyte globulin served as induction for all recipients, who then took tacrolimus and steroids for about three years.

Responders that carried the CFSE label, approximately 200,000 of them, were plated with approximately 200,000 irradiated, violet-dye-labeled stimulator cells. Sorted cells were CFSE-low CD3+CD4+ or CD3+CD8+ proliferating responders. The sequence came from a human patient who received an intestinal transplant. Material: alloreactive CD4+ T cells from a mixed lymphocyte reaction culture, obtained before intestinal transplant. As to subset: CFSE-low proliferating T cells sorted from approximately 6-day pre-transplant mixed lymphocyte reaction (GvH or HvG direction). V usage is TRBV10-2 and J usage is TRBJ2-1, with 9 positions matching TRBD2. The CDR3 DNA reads TGCGCCAGCAGTGAGTTTGCGGGAGGGCCCACGAGCTCCTACAATGAGCAGTTCTTC. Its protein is CASSEFAGGPTSSYNEQFF.